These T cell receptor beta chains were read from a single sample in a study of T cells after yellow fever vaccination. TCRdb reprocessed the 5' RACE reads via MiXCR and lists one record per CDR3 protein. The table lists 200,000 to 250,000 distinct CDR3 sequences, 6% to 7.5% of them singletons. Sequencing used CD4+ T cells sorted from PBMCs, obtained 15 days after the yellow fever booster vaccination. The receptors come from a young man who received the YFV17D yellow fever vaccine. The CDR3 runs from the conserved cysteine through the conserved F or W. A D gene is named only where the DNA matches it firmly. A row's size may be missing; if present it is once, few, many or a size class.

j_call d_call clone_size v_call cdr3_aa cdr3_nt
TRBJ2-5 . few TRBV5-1 CASSPPPSETQYF TGCGCCAGCAGCCCCCCCCCGTCGGAGACCCAGTACTTC
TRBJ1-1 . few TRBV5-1 CASSLARGHTEAFF TGCGCCAGCAGCTTGGCCCGAGGACACACTGAAGCTTTCTTT
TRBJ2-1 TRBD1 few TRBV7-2 CASSPQGGRGPGEQFF TGTGCCAGCAGCCCACAAGGCGGCAGGGGGCCGGGTGAGCAGTTCTTC
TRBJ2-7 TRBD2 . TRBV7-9 CASSSGLAGEYELYF TGTGCCAGCAGCTCAGGACTAGCGGGAGAGTACGAGCTGTACTTC
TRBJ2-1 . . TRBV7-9 CASSLTGSSNEQFF TGTGCCAGCAGCTTAACGGGCAGCTCCAATGAGCAGTTCTTC
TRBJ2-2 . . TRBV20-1 CSAPVLAAGELFF TGCAGTGCCCCGGTACTAGCAGCCGGGGAGCTGTTTTTT
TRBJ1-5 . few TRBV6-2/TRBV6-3 CASSSAVTGPQHF TGTGCCAGCAGTTCCGCAGTAACGGGGCCCCAGCATTTT
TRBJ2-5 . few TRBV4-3 CASSQEWWPQQPSSETQYF TGCGCCAGCAGCCAAGAGTGGTGGCCCCAGCAACCCTCCTCGGAGACCCAGTACTTC
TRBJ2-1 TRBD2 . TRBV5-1 CASSPDGGLAGANEQFF TGCGCCAGCAGCCCGGACGGGGGCCTAGCGGGAGCCAATGAGCAGTTCTTC
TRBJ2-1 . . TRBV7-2 CASTPPADNEQFF TGTGCCAGCACCCCCCCAGCGGACAATGAGCAGTTCTTC
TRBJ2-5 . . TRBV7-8 CASSLSTHQETQYF TGTGCCAGCAGCTTGAGCACACATCAAGAGACCCAGTACTTC
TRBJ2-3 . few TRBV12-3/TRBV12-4 CASSFRGGGTQYF TGTGCCAGCAGTTTCCGGGGAGGGGGTACGCAGTATTTT
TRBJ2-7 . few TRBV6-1 CATRTAASYEQYF TGTGCCACCAGGACAGCCGCTTCCTACGAGCAGTACTTC
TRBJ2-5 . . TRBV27 CASRSYRTEQETQYF TGTGCCAGCCGATCATATAGGACAGAACAAGAGACCCAGTACTTC
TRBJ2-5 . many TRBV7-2 CASSLRAGRETQYF TGTGCCAGCAGCTTGAGGGCTGGACGAGAGACCCAGTACTTC
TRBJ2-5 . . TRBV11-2 CASSSDSRETQYF TGTGCCAGCAGTTCTGACAGCCGAGAGACCCAGTACTTC
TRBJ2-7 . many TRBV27 CASSLSGSVRNYEQYF TGTGCCAGCAGTTTAAGCGGGTCAGTGAGAAACTACGAGCAGTACTTC
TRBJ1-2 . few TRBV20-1 CSARGGAYGYTF TGCAGTGCTAGGGGCGGGGCCTATGGCTACACCTTC
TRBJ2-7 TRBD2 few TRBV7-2 CASSLVGSGTRSYEQYF TGTGCCAGCAGCTTAGTCGGTAGCGGGACACGTTCCTACGAGCAGTACTTC
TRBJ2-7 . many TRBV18 CASSYGSYEQYF TGTGCCAGCTCCTACGGGAGCTACGAGCAGTACTTC
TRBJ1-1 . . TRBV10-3 CAISERGGNTEAFF TGTGCCATCAGTGAGAGGGGAGGGAACACTGAAGCTTTCTTT
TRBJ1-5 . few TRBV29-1 CSVQGRGNQPQHF TGCAGCGTACAGGGACGGGGCAATCAGCCCCAGCATTTT
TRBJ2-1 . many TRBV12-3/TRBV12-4 CASSPGLSYNEQFF TGTGCCAGCAGTCCGGGACTCTCCTACAATGAGCAGTTCTTC
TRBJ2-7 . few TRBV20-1 CSAGDSGVEQYF TGCAGTGCTGGAGACTCGGGGGTCGAGCAGTACTTC
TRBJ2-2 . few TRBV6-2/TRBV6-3 CASRPQGRVTGELFF TGTGCCAGCAGGCCACAGGGAAGGGTCACCGGGGAGCTGTTTTTT
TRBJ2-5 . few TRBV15 CATSRDWGGGVEQETQYF TGTGCCACCAGCAGAGATTGGGGTGGGGGAGTTGAGCAAGAGACCCAGTACTTC
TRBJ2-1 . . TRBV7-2 CASSARRDFYNEQFF TGTGCCAGCAGCGCCCGCCGGGACTTCTACAATGAGCAGTTCTTC
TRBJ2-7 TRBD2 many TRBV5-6 CASSAEPLAYYEQYF TGTGCCAGCAGCGCGGAGCCACTAGCGTACTACGAGCAGTACTTC
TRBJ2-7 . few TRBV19 CASSRTAYYEQYF TGTGCCAGTAGCAGGACAGCTTACTACGAGCAGTACTTC
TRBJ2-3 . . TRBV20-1 CSVTEWGAGTDTQYF TGCAGTGTCACCGAGTGGGGGGCTGGCACAGATACGCAGTATTTT
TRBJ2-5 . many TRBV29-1 CSVGGTQYF TGCAGCGTTGGTGGGACCCAGTACTTC
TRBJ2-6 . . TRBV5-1 CATQAGGANVLTF TGCGCCACCCAAGCGGGTGGGGCCAACGTCCTGACTTTC
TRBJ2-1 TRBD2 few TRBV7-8 CASSLGGAVSGILYNEQFF TGTGCCAGCAGCTTAGGGGGGGCGGTTAGCGGGATTCTTTACAATGAGCAGTTCTTC
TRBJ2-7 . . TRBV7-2 CASSWAANYEQYF TGTGCCAGCAGCTGGGCAGCTAACTACGAGCAGTACTTC
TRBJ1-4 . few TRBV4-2 CASSQDLKAEKLFF TGTGCCAGCAGCCAAGATTTAAAGGCCGAAAAACTGTTTTTT
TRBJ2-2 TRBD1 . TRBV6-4 CASSLDRVENTGELFF TGTGCCAGCAGTTTAGACAGGGTGGAGAACACCGGGGAGCTGTTTTTT
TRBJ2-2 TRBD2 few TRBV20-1 CSARGLAGPNTGELFF TGCAGTGCTAGGGGACTAGCGGGCCCGAACACCGGGGAGCTGTTTTTT
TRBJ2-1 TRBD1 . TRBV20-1 CSVRGGTGFVEQFF TGCAGTGTCAGAGGTGGGACAGGGTTTGTCGAGCAGTTCTTC
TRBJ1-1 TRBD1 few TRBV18 CASSQTGQGFGGAFF TGTGCCAGCTCACAGACGGGACAGGGTTTCGGAGGGGCTTTCTTT
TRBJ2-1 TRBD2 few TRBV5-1 CASSLISGANSYNEQFF TGCGCCAGCAGCCTCATTAGCGGGGCAAACTCCTACAATGAGCAGTTCTTC
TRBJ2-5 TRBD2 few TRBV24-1 CATSDYRAGGETQYF TGTGCCACCAGTGATTACCGCGCGGGGGGAGAGACCCAGTACTTC
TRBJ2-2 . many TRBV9 CASSGSWRDNTGELFF TGTGCCAGCAGCGGCTCGTGGCGGGACAACACCGGGGAGCTGTTTTTT
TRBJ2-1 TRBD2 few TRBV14 CASSQEAGLYNEQFF TGTGCCAGCAGCCAAGAAGCGGGACTCTACAATGAGCAGTTCTTC
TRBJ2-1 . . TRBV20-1 CSARVVGSYNEQFF TGCAGTGCTAGAGTAGTGGGGTCCTACAATGAGCAGTTCTTC
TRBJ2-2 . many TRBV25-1 CASSRGGINTGELFF TGTGCCAGCAGCCGAGGGGGAATTAACACCGGGGAGCTGTTTTTT
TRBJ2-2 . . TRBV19 CASALGGPTGELFF TGTGCCAGTGCCCTTGGGGGGCCTACCGGGGAGCTGTTTTTT
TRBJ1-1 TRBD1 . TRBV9 CASTRTGMNTEAFF TGTGCCAGCACCCGGACAGGGATGAACACTGAAGCTTTCTTT
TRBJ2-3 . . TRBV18 CASSPPGSDTQYF TGTGCCAGCTCACCACCGGGATCAGATACGCAGTATTTT
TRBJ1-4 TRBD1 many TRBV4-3 CASSPRLGRGVDEKLFF TGCGCCAGCAGCCCAAGACTGGGCAGGGGGGTAGATGAAAAACTGTTTTTT
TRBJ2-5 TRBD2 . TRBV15 CATSREGLLGQETQYF TGTGCCACCAGCAGGGAGGGACTACTAGGCCAAGAGACCCAGTACTTC
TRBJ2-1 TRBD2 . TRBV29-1 CSVETWLAAYNEQFF TGCAGCGTTGAAACTTGGCTAGCGGCCTACAATGAGCAGTTCTTC